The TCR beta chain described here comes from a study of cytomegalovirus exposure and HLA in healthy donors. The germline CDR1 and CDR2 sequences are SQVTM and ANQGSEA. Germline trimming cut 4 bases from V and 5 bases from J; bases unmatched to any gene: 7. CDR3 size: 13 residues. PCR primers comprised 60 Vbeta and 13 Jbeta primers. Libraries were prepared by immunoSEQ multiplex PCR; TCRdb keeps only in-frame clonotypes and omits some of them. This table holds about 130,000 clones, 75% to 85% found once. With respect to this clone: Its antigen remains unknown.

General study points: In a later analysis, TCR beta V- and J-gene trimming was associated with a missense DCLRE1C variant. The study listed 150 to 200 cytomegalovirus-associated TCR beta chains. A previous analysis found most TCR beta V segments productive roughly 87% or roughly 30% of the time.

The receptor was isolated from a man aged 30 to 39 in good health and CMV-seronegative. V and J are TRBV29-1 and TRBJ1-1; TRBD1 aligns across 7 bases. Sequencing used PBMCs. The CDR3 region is CSVVARGETEAFF. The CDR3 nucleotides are TGCAGCGTTGTAGCCAGGGGGGAGACTGAAGCTTTCTTT.